The 18 T cell receptor beta chains below come from one sample, sequenced in a study of OX40 agonist ivuxolimab in advanced cancers. The protocol was immunoSEQ multiplex PCR, while the TCRdb copy is restricted to in-frame clones and leaves out a portion. Of tens of thousands of clones detected, about 90% appear once; the ten largest clones hold around 15%. The input for sequencing was CD4+ or CD8+ T cells sorted from blood, taken in a trial of the OX40 agonist ivuxolimab. The origin of the receptors is an adult with an advanced solid tumor such as melanoma, head and neck, liver or kidney cancer.

V gene TRBV10-2 combines with J gene TRBJ1-6, with 7 positions matching TRBD1. The CDR3 contains 15 residues. Trimming removed 6 bases from V and 6 bases from J; junction bases left unmatched: 8. Germline CDR1 reads WSHSY; CDR2 reads SAAADI. CDR3 residues: CASSMRQGGNSPLHF. CDR3 bases: TGCGCCAGCAGCATGCGACAGGGAGGTAATTCACCCCTCCACTTT.

This rearrangement joins TRBV19 to TRBJ2-6; 9 nucleotides line up with TRBD1. CDR3 length: 21 amino acids. V was clipped by 4 bases and J by 2 bases; unmatched bases: 18. Per germline, CDR1 LNHDA and CDR2 SQIVND (reference sequence). CDR3 region: CASSTHAFWDREGPGANVLTF. CDR3 nucleotide sequence: TGTGCCAGTAGTACCCACGCCTTCTGGGACAGGGAGGGCCCTGGGGCCAACGTCCTGACTTTC.

V and J are TRBV30 and TRBJ2-2, with D perhaps matching TRBD1 or TRBD2 (5 bases each). Germline CDR1 reads GTSNPN; CDR2 reads SVGIG (reference sequence). This CDR3 spans 15 amino acids. V lost 3 bases, J lost 3 bases, and 14 bases lay in between. The CDR3 spells CAWRRRDGYTGELFF. The CDR3 bases are TGTGCCTGGAGACGCCGGGACGGGTACACCGGGGAGCTGTTTTTT.

This chain uses TRBV6-5 with TRBJ2-2; TRBD2 matches 9 bases. This CDR3 is built from 14 residues. V lost 6 bases to trimming and J lost 4 bases; unmatched junction nucleotides: 3. CDR1 is MNHEY, CDR2 SVGAGI, per germline. CDR3 sequence reads: CASRGTSSTGELFF. The CDR3 DNA reads TGTGCCAGCAGGGGGACTAGCAGCACCGGGGAGCTGTTTTTT.

The genes are TRBV28 and TRBJ1-1; 11 bases fit TRBD1. Germline V gives CDR1 MDHEN, CDR2 SYDVKM. The length of the CDR3 is 13 residues. The J segment lost 9 bases and the V segment lost 7 bases, leaving 7 bases of the junction unmatched. CDR3 in amino acids: CASNGQGARKAFF. In DNA form, the CDR3 reads TGTGCCAGCAACGGACAGGGGGCAAGGAAAGCTTTCTTT. Complete variable domain (other parts from reference TRBV28 and TRBJ1-1): DVKVTQSSRYLVKRTGEKVFLECVQDMDHENMFWYRQDPGLGLRLIYFSYDVKMKEKGDIPEGYSVSREKKERFSLILESASTNQTSMYLCASNGQGARKAFFGQGTRLTVV.

V is TRBV18 and J is TRBJ1-4; D is ambiguous. The CDR3 length is 15 residues. V was clipped by 3 bases and J by 0 bases, with 8 bases between them. Germline V gene sequence: CDR1 KGHSH, CDR2 LQKENI. CDR3 DNA: TGTGCCAGCTCACCGGGAGCCGCAACTAATGAAAAACTGTTTTTT. This translates into CASSPGAATNEKLFF. The whole variable domain, remainder taken from reference TRBV18 and TRBJ1-4, is NAGVMQNPRHLVRRRGQEARLRCSPMKGHSHVYWYRQLPEEGLKFMVYLQKENIIDESGMPKERFSAEFPKEGPSILRIQQVVRGDSAAYFCASSPGAATNEKLFFGSGTQLSVL.

V is TRBV14 and J is TRBJ2-5; D is possibly TRBD1 or TRBD2 (5 bases each). The V and J ends lost 4 bases and 4 bases respectively, with 10 bases between them. CDR3 length: 13 amino acids. From germline, CDR1 is SGHDN and CDR2 FVKESK. The CDR3 DNA is TGTGCCAGCAGCCGAGGGGTCCCAGAGACCCAGTACTTC. This codes for CASSRGVPETQYF.

The V gene is TRBV28, the J gene TRBJ1-4, with D hard to call. This CDR3 is 15 amino acids long. Trimming removed 5 bases from V and 5 bases from J, with 15 bases in between. Germline assignment: CDR1 MDHEN and CDR2 SYDVKM. CDR3 in amino acids: CASSQSNTLNEKLFF. The CDR3 DNA reads TGTGCCAGCAGTCAGTCGAACACCCTGAATGAAAAACTGTTTTTT.

This chain joins TRBV12-5 and TRBJ2-3; D not certain. Germline CDR1 reads LGHNT; CDR2 reads FRNRAP. CDR3 length equals 13 residues. V dropped 0 bases and J dropped 12 bases, with 13 bases sitting between them. The CDR3 here is CASGLVAHSTQYF. The CDR3 bases are TGTGCTAGTGGTTTGGTAGCCCACTCTACCCAGTATTTT.

The genes are TRBV11-2 and TRBJ2-1; D is perhaps TRBD1 (6 bases). This CDR3 spans 18 amino acids. With 5 bases removed from V and 4 bases from J, the gap between germline ends came to 24 bases. The germline CDR1 and CDR2 sequences are SGHAT and FQNNGV. The CDR3, as DNA: TGTGCCAGCAGCATACGACGCCCACAGGGTGGGGGATACAATGAGCAGTTCTTC. Protein: CASSIRRPQGGGYNEQFF.

The chain joins TRBV6-5 to TRBJ1-5, with D possibly TRBD1 on 6 matching bases. CDR1 and CDR2 from the germline V gene are MNHEY and SVGAGI. This CDR3 spans 14 amino acids. V was trimmed by 6 bases and J by 9 bases, leaving 18 bases between them. The chain's CDR3 is CASRPGHKVWPQHF. The CDR3 region has the DNA TGTGCCAGCAGGCCGGGACATAAAGTATGGCCCCAGCATTTT.

CDR3 protein: CASSTRGRNQPQHF. Here the CDR3 DNA reads TGTGCCAGCAGCACCAGGGGGCGCAATCAGCCCCAGCATTTT. This chain joins TRBV5-6 and TRBJ1-5; 8 bases align to TRBD1. CDR1 is SGHDT and CDR2 is YYEEEE in the germline V gene. The CDR3 loop spans 14 amino acids. The V segment lost 4 bases and the J segment 2 bases; nucleotides outside the gene matches: 2.

This clone was counted a single time. The V gene is TRBV29-1, the J gene TRBJ2-7, with D uncertain. V shed 6 bases and J shed 1 base, with 16 bases lying between them. The germline V gene encodes CDR1 SQVTM and CDR2 ANQGSEA. The CDR3 covers 14 residues. The CDR3 coding sequence is TGCAGCGTGCCCACCGCGGTGGGGTCCTACGAGCAGTACTTC. Its protein is CSVPTAVGSYEQYF.

The rearrangement links TRBV28 to TRBJ2-7; 9 bases agree with TRBD1. This CDR3 is built from 16 residues. Germline assignment: CDR1 MDHEN and CDR2 SYDVKM. V shed 6 bases, J shed 4 bases, and the junction held 13 bases outside the gene matches. The CDR3 nucleotides read TGTGCCAGCAGCCGAGCCAACAGGGGGCCACGGTACGAGCAGTACTTC. It yields the protein CASSRANRGPRYEQYF. The full variable domain, rest sourced from reference TRBV28 and TRBJ2-7, is DVKVTQSSRYLVKRTGEKVFLECVQDMDHENMFWYRQDPGLGLRLIYFSYDVKMKEKGDIPEGYSVSREKKERFSLILESASTNQTSMYLCASSRANRGPRYEQYFGPGTRLTVT.

V is TRBV11-2 and J is TRBJ1-5; 8 nucleotides match TRBD1. In germline, CDR1 is SGHAT, CDR2 FQNNGV. J gave up 2 bases and V 0 bases, and 0 bases lay outside the gene matches. CDR3 length: 15 residues. CDR3 region: CASSLEGQGNQPQHF. DNA for the CDR3: TGTGCCAGCAGCTTAGAGGGACAGGGCAATCAGCCCCAGCATTTT.

V and J are TRBV7-6 and TRBJ2-5; possible D gene TRBD2, 6 bases. The CDR3 loop spans 15 amino acids. V gave up 6 bases and J gave up 7 bases, with 21 bases separating them. Germline lookup yields CDR1 SGHVS and CDR2 FNYEAQ. CDR3 residues: CASSSGGERQGTQYF. In nucleotides, the CDR3 is TGTGCCAGCAGTTCCGGAGGGGAGCGCCAGGGGACCCAGTACTTC. The full variable domain, its missing parts supplied by reference TRBV7-6 and TRBJ2-5, is GAGVSQSPRYKVTKRGQDVALRCDPISGHVSLYWYRQALGQGPEFLTYFNYEAQQDKSGLPNDRFSAERPEGSISTLTIQRTEQRDSAMYRCASSSGGERQGTQYFGPGTRLLVL.

The rearrangement joins TRBV19 to TRBJ2-7, with 7 bases that match TRBD2. J gave up 7 bases and V 5 bases, and 8 bases lay outside the gene matches. Germline CDR1 is LNHDA and CDR2 is SQIVND (reference sequence). There are 13 residues in the CDR3. The chain's CDR3 is CASSDLSGEEQYF. The CDR3 nucleotides are TGTGCCAGTAGTGATTTAAGCGGGGAAGAGCAGTACTTC. Looking up the rest from reference TRBV19 and TRBJ2-7 gives the full variable domain: DGGITQSPKYLFRKEGQNVTLSCEQNLNHDAMYWYRQDPGQGLRLIYYSQIVNDFQKGDIAEGYSVSREKKESFPLTVTSAQKNPTAFYLCASSDLSGEEQYFGPGTRLTVT.

This sequence joins TRBV29-1 and TRBJ2-2; a possible D gene is TRBD1 (5 bases). Germline lookup yields CDR1 SQVTM and CDR2 ANQGSEA. V shed 7 bases and J shed 2 bases, with 8 bases lying between them. The CDR3 sequence is 12 residues long. The CDR3 spells CSGQGNTGELFF. The CDR3 nucleotides read TGCAGCGGGCAGGGAAACACCGGGGAGCTGTTTTTT.